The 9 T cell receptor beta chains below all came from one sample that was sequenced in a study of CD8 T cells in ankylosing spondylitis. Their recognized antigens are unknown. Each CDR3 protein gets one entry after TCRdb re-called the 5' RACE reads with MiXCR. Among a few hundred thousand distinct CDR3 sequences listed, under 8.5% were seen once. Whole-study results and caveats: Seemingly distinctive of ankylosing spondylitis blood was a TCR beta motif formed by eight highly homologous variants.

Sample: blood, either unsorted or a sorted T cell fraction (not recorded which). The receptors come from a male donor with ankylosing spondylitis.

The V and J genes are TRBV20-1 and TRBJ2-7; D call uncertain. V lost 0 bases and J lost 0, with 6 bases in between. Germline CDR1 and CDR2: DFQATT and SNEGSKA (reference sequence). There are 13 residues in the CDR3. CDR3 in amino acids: CSARDRNSYEQYF. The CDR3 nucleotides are TGCAGTGCTAGAGATCGCAACTCCTACGAGCAGTACTTC.

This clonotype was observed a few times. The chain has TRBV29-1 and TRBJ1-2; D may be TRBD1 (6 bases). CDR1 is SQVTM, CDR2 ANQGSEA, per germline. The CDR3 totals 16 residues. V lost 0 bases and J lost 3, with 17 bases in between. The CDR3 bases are TGCAGCGTTGAAGATGCCCCGATACAGGGATACTATGGCTACACCTTC. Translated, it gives CSVEDAPIQGYYGYTF.

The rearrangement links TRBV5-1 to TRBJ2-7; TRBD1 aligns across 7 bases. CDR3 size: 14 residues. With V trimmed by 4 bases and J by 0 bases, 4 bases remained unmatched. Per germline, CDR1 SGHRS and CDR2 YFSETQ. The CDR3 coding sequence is TGCGCCAGCAGCACCGGGACAGCCTCCTACGAGCAGTACTTC. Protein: CASSTGTASYEQYF.

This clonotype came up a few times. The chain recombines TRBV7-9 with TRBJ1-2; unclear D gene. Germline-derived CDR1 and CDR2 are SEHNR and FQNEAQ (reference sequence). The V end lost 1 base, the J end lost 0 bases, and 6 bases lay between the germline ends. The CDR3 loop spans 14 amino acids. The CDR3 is CASSLDTANYGYTF. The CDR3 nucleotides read TGTGCCAGCAGCTTAGATACCGCTAACTATGGCTACACCTTC. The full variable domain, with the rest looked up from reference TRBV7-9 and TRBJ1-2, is DTGVSQNPRHKITKRGQNVTFRCDPISEHNRLYWYRQTLGQGPEFLTYFQNEAQLEKSRLLSDRFSAERPKGSFSTLEIQRTEQGDSAMYLCASSLDTANYGYTFGSGTRLTVV.

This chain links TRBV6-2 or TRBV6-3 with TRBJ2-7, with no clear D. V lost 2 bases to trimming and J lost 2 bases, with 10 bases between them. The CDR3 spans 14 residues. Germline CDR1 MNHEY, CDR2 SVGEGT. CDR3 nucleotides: TGTGCCAGCAGTTACGGCAGGCCAGCCTACGAGCAGTACTTC. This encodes CASSYGRPAYEQYF.

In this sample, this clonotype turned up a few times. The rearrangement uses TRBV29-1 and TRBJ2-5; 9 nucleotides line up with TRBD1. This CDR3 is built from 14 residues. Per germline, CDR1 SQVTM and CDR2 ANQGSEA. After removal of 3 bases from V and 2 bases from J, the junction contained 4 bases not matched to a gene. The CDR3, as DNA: TGCAGCGTTGACAGGACAGGGGTGCAAGAGACCCAGTACTTC. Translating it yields CSVDRTGVQETQYF.

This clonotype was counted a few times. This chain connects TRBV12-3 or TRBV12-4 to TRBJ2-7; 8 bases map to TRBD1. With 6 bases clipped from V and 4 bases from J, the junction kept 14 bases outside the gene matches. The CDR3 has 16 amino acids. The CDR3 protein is CASSRAGNRGNYEQYF. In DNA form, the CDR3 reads TGTGCCAGCAGCCGGGCCGGGAACAGGGGGAATTACGAGCAGTACTTC.

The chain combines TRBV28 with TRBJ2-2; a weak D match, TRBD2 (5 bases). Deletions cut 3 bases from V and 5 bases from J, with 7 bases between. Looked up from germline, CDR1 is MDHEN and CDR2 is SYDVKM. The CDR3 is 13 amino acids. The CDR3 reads CASSLTITGELFF. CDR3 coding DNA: TGTGCCAGCAGTTTGACTATTACCGGGGAGCTGTTTTTT.

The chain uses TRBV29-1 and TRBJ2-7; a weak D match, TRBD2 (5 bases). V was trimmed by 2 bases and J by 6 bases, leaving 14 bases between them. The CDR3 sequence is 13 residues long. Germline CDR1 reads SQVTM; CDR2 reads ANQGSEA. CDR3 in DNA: TGCAGCGTTGAACTCGCCGGGAACGGCGAGCAGTACTTC. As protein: CSVELAGNGEQYF.